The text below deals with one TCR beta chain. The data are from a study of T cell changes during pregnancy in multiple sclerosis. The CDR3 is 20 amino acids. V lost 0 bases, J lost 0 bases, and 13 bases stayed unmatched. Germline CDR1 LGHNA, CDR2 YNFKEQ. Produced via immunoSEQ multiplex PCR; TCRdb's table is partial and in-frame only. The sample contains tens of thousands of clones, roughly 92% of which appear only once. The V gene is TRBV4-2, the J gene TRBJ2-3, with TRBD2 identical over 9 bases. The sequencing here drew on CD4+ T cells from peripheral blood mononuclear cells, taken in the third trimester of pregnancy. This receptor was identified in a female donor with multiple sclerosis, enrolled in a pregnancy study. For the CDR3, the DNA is TGTGCCAGCAGCCAAGACCCAATACTAGCGGGTCGATTGAGCACAGATACGCAGTATTTT. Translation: CASSQDPILAGRLSTDTQYF.